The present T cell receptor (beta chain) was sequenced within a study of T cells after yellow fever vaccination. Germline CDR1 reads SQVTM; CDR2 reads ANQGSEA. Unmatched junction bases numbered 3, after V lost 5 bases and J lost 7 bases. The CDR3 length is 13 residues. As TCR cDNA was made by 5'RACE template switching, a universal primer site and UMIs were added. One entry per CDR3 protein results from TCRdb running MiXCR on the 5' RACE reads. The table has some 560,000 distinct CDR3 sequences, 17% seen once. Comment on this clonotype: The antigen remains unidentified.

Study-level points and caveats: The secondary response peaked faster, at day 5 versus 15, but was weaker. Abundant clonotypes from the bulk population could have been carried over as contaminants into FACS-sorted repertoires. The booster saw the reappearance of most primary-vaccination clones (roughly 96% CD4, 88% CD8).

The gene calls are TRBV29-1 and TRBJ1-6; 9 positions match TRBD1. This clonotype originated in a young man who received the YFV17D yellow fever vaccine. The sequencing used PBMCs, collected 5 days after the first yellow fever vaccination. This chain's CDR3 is CSVRTGANSPLHF. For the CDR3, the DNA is TGCAGCGTTAGGACAGGGGCAAATTCACCCCTCCACTTT.